This record looks at one T cell receptor beta chain sequence and its context. The antigen is unknown. V trimming: 0 bases; J trimming: 7 bases; junction bases outside the gene matches: 6. Germline V gene data show CDR1 as MNHEY and CDR2 as SVGAGI. The CDR3 totals 15 residues. This sample is drawn from a study of OX40 agonist ivuxolimab in advanced cancers. The wider study: Hepatocellular carcinoma, melanoma, renal cell or head and neck cancer was diagnosed in the dose-escalation patients. Findings and limits, study-wide: Patients with a partial response at 0.1-3.0 mg/kg had among the lowest clonal expansion. In the 0.1 to 3.0 mg/kg range, CD4+ and CD8+ blood T cells had expanded clonally by week 6.

Autoimmune disease history or systemic immunosuppression led to patients being barred. The data were produced by immunoSEQ multiplex PCR, yet TCRdb's version contains in-frame clones alone and is incomplete. The sample comprises about 88,000 clones, more than 80% of which are singletons, and 0.2% to 0.25% rests with the top ten. The chain has TRBV6-5 and TRBJ2-1; TRBD2 matches at 7 bases. This material consisted of CD4+ or CD8+ T cells sorted from blood, taken in a trial of the OX40 agonist ivuxolimab. The source is an adult with an advanced solid tumor such as melanoma, head and neck, liver or kidney cancer. The CDR3 nucleotides are TGTGCCAGCAGTTACTCGTGGCAGGGAGGGAATGAGCAGTTCTTC. Translated, it gives CASSYSWQGGNEQFF.